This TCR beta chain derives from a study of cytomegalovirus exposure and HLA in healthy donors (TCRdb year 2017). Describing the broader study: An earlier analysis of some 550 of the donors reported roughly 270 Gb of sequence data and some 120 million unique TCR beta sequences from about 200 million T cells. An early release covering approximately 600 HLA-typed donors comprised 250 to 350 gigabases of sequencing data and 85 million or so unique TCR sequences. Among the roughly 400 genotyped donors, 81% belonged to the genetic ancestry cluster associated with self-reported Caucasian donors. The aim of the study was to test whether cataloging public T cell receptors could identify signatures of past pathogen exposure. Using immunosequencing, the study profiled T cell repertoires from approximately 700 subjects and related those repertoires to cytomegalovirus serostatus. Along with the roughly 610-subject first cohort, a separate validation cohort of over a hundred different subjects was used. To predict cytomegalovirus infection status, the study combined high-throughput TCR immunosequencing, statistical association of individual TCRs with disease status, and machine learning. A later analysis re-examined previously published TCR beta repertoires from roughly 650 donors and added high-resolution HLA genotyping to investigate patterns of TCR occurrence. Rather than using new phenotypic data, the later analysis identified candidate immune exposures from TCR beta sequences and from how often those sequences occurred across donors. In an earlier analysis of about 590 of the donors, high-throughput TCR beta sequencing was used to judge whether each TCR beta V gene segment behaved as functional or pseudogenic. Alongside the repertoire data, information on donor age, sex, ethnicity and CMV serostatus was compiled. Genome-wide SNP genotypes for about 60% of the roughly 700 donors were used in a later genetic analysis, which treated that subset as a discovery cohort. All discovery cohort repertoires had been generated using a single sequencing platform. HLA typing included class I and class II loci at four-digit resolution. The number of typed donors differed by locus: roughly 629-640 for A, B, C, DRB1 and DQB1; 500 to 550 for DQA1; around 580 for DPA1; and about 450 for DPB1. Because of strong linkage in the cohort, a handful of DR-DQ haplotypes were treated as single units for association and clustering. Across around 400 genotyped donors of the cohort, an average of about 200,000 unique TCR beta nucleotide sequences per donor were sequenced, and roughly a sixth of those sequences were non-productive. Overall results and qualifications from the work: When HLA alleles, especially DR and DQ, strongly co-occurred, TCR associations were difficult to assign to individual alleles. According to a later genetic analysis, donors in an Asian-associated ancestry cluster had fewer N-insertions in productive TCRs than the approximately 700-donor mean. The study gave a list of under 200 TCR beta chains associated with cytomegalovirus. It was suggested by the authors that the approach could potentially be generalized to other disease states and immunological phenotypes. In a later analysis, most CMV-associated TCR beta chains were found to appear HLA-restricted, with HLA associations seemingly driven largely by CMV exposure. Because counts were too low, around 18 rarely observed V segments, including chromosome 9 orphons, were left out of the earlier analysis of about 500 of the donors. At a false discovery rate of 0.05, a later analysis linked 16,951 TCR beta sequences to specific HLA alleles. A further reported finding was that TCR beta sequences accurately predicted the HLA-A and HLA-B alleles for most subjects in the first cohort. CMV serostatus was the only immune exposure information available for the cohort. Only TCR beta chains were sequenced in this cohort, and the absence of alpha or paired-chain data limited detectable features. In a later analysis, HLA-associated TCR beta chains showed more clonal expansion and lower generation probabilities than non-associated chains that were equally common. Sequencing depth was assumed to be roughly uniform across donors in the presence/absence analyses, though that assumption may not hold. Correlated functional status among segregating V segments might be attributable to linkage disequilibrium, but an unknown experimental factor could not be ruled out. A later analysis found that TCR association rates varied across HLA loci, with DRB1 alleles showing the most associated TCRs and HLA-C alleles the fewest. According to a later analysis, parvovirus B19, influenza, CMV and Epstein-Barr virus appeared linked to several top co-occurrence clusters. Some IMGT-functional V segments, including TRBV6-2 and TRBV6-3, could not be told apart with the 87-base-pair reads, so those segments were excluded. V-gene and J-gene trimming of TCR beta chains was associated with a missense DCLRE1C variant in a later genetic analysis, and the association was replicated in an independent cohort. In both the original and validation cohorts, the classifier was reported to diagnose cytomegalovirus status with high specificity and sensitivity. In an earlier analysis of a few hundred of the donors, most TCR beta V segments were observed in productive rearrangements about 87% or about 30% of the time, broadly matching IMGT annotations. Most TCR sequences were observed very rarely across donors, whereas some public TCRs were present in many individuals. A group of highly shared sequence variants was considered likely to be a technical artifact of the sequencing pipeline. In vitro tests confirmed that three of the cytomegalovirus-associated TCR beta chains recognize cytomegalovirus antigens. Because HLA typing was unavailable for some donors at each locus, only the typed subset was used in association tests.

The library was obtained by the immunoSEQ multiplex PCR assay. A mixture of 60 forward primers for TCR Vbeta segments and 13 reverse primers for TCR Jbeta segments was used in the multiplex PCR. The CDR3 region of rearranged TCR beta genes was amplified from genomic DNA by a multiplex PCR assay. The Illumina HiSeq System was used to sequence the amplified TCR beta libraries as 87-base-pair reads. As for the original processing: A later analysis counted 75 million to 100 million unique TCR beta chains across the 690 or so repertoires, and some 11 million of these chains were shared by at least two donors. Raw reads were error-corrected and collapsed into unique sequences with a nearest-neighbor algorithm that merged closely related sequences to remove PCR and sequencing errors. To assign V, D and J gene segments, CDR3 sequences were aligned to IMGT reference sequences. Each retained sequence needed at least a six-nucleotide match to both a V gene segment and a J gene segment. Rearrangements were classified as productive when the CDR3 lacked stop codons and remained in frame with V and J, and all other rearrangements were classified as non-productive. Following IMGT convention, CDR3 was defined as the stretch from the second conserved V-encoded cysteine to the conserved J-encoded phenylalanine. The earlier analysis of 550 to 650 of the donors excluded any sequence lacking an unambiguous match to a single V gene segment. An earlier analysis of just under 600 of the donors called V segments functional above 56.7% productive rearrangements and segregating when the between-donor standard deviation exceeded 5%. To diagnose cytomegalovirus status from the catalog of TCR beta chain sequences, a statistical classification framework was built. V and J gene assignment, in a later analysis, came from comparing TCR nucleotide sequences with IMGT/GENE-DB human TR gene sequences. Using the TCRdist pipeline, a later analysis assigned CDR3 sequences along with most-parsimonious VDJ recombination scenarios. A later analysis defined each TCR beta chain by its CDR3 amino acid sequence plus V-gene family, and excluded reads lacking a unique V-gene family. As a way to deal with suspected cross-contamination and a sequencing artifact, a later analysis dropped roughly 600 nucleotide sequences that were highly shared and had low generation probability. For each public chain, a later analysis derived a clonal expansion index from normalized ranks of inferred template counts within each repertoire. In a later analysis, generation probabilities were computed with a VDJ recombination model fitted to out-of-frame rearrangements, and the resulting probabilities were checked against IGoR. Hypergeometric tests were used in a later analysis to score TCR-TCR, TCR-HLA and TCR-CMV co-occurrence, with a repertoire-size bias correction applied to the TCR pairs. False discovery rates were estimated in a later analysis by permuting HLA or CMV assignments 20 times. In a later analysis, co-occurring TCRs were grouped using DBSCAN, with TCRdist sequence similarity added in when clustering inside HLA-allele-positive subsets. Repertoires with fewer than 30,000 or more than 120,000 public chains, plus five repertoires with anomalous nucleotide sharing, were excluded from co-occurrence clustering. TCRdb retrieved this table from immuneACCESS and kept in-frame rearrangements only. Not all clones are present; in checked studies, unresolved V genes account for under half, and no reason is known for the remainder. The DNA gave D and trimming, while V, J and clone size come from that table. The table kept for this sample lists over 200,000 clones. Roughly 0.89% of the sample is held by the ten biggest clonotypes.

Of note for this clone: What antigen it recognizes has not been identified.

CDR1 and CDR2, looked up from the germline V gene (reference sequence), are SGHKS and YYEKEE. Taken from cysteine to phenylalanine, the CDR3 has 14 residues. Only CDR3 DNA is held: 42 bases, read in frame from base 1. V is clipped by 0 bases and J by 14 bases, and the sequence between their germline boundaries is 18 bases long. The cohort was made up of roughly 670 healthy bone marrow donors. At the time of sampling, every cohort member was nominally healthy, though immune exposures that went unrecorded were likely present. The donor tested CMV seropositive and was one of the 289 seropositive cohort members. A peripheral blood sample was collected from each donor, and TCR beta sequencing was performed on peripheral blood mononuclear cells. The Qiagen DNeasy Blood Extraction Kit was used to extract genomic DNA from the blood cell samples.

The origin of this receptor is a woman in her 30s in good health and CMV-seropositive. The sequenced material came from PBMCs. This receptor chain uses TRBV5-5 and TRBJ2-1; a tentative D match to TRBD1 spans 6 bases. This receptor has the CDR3 CASSLGQGKVRKFF. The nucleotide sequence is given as TGTGCCAGCAGCTTGGGTCAGGGGAAAGTCAGGAAGTTCTTC. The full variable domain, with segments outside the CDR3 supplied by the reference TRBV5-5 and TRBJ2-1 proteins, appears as DAGVTQSPTHLIKTRGQQVTLRCSPISGHKSVSWYQQVLGQGPQFIFQYYEKEERGRGNFPDRFSARQFPNYSSELNVNALLLGDSALYLCASSLGQGKVRKFFGPGTRLTVL.